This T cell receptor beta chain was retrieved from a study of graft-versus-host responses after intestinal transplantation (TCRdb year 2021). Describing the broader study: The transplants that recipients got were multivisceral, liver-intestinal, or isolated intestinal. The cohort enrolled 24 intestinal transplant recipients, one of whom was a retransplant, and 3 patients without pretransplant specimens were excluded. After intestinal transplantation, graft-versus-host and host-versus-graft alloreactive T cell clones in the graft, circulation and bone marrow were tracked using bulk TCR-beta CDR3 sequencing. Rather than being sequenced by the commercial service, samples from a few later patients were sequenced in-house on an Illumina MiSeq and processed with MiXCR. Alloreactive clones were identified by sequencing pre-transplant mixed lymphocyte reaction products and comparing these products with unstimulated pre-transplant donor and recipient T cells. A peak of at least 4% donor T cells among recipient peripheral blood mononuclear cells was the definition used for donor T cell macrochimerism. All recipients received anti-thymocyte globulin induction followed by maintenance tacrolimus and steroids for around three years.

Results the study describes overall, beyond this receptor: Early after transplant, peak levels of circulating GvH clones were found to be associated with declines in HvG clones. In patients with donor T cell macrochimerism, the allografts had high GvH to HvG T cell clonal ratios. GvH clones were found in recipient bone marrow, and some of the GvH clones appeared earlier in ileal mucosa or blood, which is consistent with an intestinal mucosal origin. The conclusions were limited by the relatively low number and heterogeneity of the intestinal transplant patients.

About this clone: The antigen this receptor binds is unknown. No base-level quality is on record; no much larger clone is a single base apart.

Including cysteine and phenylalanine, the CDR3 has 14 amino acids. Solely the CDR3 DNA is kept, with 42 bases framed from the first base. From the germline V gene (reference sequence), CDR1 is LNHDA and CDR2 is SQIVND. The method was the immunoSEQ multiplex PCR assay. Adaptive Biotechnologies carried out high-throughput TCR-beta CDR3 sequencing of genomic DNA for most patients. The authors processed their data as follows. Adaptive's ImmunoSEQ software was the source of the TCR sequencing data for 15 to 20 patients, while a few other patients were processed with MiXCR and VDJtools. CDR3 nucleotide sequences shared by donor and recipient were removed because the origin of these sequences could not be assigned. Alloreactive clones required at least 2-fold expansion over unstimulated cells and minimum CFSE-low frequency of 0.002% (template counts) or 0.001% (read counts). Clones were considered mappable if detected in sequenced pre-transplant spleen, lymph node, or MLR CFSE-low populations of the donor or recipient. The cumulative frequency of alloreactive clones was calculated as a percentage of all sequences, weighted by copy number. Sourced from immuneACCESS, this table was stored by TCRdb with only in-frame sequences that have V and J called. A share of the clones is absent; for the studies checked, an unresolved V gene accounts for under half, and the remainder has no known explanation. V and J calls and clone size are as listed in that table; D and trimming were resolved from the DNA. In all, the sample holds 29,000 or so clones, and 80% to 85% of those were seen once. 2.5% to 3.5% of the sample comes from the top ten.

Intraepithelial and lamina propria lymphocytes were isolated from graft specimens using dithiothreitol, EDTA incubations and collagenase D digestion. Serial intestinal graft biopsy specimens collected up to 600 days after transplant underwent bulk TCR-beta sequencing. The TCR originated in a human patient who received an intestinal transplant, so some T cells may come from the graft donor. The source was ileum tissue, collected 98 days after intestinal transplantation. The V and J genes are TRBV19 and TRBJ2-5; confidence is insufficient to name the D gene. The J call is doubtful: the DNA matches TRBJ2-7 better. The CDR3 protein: CASSLASTGYEQYF. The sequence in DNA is TGTGCCAGTAGTTTGGCTTCTACTGGCTACGAGCAGTACTTC.